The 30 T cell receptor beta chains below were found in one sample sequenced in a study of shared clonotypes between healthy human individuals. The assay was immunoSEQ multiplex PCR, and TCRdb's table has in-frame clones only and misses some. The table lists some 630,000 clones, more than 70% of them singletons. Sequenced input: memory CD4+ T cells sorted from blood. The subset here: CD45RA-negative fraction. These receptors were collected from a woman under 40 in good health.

CDR3: CASSLGTGEGSEAFF. The DNA for the CDR3 is TGCGCCAGCAGCTTGGGGACAGGGGAAGGGTCTGAAGCTTTCTTT. The rearrangement uses TRBV5-1 and TRBJ1-1, with TRBD1 matching 9 bases. CDR3 size: 15 residues. From germline, CDR1 is SGHRS and CDR2 YFSETQ. V shed 0 bases and J 6 bases; nucleotides not matched to a gene: 6.

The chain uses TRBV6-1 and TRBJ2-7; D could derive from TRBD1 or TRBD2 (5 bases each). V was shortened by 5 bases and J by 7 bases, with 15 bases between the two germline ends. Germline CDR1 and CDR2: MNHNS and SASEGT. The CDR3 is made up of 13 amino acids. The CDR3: CASSSGPAREQYF. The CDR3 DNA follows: TGTGCCAGCAGTTCGGGACCGGCCAGGGAGCAGTACTTC.

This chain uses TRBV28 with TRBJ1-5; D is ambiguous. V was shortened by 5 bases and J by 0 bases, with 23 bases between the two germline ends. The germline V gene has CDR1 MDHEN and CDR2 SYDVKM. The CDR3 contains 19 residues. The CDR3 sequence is CASSTRPRASVYSNQPQHF. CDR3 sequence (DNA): TGTGCCAGCAGTACTCGTCCGAGGGCCTCAGTCTATAGCAATCAGCCCCAGCATTTT.

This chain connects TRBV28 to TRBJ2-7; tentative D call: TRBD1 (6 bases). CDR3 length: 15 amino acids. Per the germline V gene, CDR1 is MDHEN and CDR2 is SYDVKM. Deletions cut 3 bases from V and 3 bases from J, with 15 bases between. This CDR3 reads CASSFYGRGSYEQYF. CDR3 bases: TGTGCCAGCAGTTTCTACGGTAGGGGGAGCTACGAGCAGTACTTC.

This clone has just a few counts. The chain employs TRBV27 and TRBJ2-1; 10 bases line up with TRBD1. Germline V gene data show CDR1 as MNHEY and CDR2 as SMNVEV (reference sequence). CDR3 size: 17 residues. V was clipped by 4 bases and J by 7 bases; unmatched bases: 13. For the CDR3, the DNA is TGTGCCAGCAGTTACAGTGCACGGGACAGGGGATGGAATGAGCAGTTCTTC. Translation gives CASSYSARDRGWNEQFF.

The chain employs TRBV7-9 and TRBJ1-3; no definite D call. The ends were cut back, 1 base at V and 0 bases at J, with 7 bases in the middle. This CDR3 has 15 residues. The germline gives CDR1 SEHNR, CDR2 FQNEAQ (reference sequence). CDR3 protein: CASSLGGNSGNTIYF. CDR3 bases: TGTGCCAGCAGCTTAGGTGGGAACTCTGGAAACACCATATATTTT. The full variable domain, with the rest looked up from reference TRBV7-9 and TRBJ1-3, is DTGVSQNPRHKITKRGQNVTFRCDPISEHNRLYWYRQTLGQGPEFLTYFQNEAQLEKSRLLSDRFSAERPKGSFSTLEIQRTEQGDSAMYLCASSLGGNSGNTIYFGEGSWLTVV.

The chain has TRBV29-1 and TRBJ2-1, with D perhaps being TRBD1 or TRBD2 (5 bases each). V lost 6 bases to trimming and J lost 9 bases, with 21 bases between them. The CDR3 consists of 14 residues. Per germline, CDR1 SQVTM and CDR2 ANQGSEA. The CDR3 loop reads CSVALGTPLGEQFF. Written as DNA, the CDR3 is TGCAGCGTGGCTCTTGGGACCCCGCTCGGTGAGCAGTTCTTC.

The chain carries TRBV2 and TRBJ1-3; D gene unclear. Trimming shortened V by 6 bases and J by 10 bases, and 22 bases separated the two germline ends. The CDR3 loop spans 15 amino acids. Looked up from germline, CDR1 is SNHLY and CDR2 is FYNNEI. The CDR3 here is CASRASADAGPTIYF. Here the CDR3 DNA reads TGTGCCAGCAGAGCCTCGGCTGACGCCGGGCCTACCATATATTTT.

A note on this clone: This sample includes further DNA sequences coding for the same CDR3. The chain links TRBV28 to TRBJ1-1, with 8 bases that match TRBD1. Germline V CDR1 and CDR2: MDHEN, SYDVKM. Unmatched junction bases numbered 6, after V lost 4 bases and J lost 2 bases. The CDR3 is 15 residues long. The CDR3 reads CASSSWTGRNTEAFF. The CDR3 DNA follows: TGTGCCAGCAGTTCATGGACAGGGCGTAACACTGAAGCTTTCTTT.

Here the CDR3 reads CASSTTDSSNQPQHF. In nucleotides, the CDR3 is TGTGCCAGTAGTACAACCGACAGTAGCAATCAGCCCCAGCATTTT. This chain links TRBV19 with TRBJ1-5; D perhaps matches TRBD1 (5 bases). The V gene's germline CDR1 is LNHDA and CDR2 SQIVND (reference sequence). Trimming took 4 bases from V and 0 from J, leaving 10 bases between them. This CDR3 contains 15 residues.

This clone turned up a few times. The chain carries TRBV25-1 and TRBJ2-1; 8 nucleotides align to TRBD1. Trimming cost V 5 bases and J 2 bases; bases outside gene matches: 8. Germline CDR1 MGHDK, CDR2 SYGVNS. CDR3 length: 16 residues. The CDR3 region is CASSSDRGLAYNEQFF. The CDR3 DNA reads TGTGCCAGCAGTAGTGACAGGGGACTTGCCTACAATGAGCAGTTCTTC.

The CDR3 loop is CASSYAETGDEAFF. In nucleotides, the CDR3 is TGTGCCAGCAGTTACGCCGAGACGGGGGATGAAGCTTTCTTT. V gene TRBV6-5 combines with J gene TRBJ1-1, with TRBD1 as a possible D gene (5 bases). The germline V gene has CDR1 MNHEY and CDR2 SVGAGI. V shed 2 bases and J shed 7 bases, with 14 bases lying between them. CDR3 length: 14 amino acids.

CDR3 nucleotide sequence: TGTGCCAGCACCGGGGCGGGAAGGAATGAAAAACTGTTTTTT. It is translated as CASTGAGRNEKLFF. V and J are TRBV6-5 and TRBJ1-4, with a weak D call TRBD1 (5 bases). CDR3 length: 14 amino acids. Per germline, CDR1 MNHEY and CDR2 SVGAGI. With 7 bases removed from V and 5 bases from J, the gap between germline ends came to 14 bases.

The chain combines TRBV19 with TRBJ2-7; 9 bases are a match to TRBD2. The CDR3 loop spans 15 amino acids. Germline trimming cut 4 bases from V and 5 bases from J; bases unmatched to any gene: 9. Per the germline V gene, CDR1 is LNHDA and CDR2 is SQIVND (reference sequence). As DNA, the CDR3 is TGTGCCAGTAGTAGGGCGGGAGGGCTCGCCAACGAGCAGTACTTC. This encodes CASSRAGGLANEQYF.

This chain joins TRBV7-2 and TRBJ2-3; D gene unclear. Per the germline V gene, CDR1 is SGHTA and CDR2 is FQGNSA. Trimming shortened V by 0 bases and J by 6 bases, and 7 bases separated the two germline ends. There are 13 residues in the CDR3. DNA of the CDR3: TGTGCCAGCAGCTTAGCCCCAGCGGATACGCAGTATTTT. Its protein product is CASSLAPADTQYF.

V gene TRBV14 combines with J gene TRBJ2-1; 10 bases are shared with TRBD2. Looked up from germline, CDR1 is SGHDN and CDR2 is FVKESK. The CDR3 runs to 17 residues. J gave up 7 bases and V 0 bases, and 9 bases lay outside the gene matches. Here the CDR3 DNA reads TGTGCCAGCAGCCAAGACCCAGCGGGAGGGCCCAGGAATGAGCAGTTCTTC. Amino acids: CASSQDPAGGPRNEQFF.

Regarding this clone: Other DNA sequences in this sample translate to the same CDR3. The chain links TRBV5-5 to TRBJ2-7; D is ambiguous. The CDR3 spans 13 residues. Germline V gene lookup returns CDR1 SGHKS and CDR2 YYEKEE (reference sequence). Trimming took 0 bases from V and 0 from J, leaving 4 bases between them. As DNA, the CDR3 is TGTGCCAGCAGCTTGGCCAACTCCTACGAGCAGTACTTC. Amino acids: CASSLANSYEQYF.

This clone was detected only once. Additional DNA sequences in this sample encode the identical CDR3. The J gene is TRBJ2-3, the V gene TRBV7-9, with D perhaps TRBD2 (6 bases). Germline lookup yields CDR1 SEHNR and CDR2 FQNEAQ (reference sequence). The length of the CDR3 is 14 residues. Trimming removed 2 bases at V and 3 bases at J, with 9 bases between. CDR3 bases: TGTGCCAGCAGCTTAACCGGGGGAACAGATACGCAGTATTTT. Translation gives CASSLTGGTDTQYF.

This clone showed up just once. CDR3 in DNA: TGTGCCAGCAGCGACCGTCGGGGGGTCAGCTCCTACAATGAGCAGTTCTTC. Translated, it gives CASSDRRGVSSYNEQFF. The V and J genes are TRBV7-6 and TRBJ2-1; 7 bases line up with TRBD2. Germline V gives CDR1 SGHVS, CDR2 FNYEAQ. The J segment lost 0 bases and the V segment lost 5 bases, leaving 10 bases of the junction unmatched. The CDR3 runs 17 residues. The whole variable domain, remainder taken from reference TRBV7-6 and TRBJ2-1, is GAGVSQSPRYKVTKRGQDVALRCDPISGHVSLYWYRQALGQGPEFLTYFNYEAQQDKSGLPNDRFSAERPEGSISTLTIQRTEQRDSAMYRCASSDRRGVSSYNEQFFGPGTRLTVL.

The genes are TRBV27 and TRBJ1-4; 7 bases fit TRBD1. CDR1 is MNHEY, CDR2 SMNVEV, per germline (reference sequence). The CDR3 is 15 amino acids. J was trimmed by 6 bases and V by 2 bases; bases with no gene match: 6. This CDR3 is CASSLRGTADEKLFF. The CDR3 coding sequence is TGTGCCAGCAGTTTAAGAGGGACAGCGGATGAAAAACTGTTTTTT.

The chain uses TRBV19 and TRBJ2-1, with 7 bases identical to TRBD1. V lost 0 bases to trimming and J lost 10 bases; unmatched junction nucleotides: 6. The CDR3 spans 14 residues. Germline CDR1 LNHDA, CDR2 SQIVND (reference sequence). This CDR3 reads CASSIDHRGREQFF. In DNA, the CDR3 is TGTGCCAGTAGTATAGATCACAGGGGCAGGGAGCAGTTCTTC.

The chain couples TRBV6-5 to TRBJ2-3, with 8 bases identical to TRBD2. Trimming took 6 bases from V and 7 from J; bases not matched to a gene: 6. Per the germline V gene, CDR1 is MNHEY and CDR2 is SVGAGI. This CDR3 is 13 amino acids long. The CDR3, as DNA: TGTGCCAGCAGCACCGGGACTAGGAATACGCAGTATTTT. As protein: CASSTGTRNTQYF.

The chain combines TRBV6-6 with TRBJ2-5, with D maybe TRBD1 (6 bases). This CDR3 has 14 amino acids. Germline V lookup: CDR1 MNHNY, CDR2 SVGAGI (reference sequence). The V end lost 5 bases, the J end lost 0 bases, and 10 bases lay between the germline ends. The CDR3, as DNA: TGTGCCAGCAGTATTCAGGGGTACCAAGAGACCCAGTACTTC. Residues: CASSIQGYQETQYF.

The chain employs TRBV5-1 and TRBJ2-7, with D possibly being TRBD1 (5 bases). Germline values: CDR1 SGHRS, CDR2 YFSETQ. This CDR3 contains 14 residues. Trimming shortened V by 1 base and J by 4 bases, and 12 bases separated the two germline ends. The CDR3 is CASSLRRESYEQYF. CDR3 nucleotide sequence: TGCGCCAGCAGCTTGCGCAGGGAAAGTTACGAGCAGTACTTC.

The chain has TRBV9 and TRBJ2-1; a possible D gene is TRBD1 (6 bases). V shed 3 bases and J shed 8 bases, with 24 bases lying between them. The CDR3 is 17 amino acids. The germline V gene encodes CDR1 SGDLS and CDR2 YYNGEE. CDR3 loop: CASSAPPRTVLGDEQFF. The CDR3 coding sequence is TGTGCCAGCAGCGCCCCCCCCCGGACAGTCCTTGGGGATGAGCAGTTCTTC. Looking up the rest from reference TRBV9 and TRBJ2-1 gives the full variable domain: DSGVTQTPKHLITATGQRVTLRCSPRSGDLSVYWYQQSLDQGLQFLIQYYNGEERAKGNILERFSAQQFPDLHSELNLSSLELGDSALYFCASSAPPRTVLGDEQFFGPGTRLTVL.

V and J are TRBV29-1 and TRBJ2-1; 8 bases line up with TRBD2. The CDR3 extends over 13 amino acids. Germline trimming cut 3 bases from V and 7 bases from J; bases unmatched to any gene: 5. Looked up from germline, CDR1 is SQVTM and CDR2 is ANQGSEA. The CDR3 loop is CSVDPGGPNEQFF. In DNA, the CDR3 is TGCAGCGTTGACCCGGGAGGGCCAAATGAGCAGTTCTTC.

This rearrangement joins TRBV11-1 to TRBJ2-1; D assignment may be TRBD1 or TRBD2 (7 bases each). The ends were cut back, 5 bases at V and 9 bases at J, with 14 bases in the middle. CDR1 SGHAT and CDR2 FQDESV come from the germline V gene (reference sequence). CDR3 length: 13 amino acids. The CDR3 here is CASSLTGRGEQFF. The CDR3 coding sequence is TGTGCCAGCAGCCTGACAGGGAGGGGTGAGCAGTTCTTC.

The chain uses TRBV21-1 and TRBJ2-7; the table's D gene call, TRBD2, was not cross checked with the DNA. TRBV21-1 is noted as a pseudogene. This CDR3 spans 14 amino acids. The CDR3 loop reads CASSLNPSSYEQYF. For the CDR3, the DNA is TGTGCCAGCAGTCTTAATCCGAGCTCCTACGAGCAGTACTTC.

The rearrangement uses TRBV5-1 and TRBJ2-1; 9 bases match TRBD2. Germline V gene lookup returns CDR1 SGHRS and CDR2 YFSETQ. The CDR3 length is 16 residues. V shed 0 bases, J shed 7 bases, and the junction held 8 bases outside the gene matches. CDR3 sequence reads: CASSLAVAGEVNEQFF. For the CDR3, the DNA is TGCGCCAGCAGCTTGGCGGTAGCGGGAGAGGTAAATGAGCAGTTCTTC. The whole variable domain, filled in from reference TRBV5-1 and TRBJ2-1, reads KAGVTQTPRYLIKTRGQQVTLSCSPISGHRSVSWYQQTPGQGLQFLFEYFSETQRNKGNFPGRFSGRQFSNSRSEMNVSTLELGDSALYLCASSLAVAGEVNEQFFGPGTRLTVL.

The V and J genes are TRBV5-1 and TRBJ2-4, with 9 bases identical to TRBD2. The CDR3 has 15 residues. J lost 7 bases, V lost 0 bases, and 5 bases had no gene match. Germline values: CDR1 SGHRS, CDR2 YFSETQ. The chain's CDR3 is CASSLEQRGANIQYF. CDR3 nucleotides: TGCGCCAGCAGCTTGGAACAGCGGGGGGCTAACATTCAGTACTTC. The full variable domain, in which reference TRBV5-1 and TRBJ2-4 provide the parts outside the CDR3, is KAGVTQTPRYLIKTRGQQVTLSCSPISGHRSVSWYQQTPGQGLQFLFEYFSETQRNKGNFPGRFSGRQFSNSRSEMNVSTLELGDSALYLCASSLEQRGANIQYFGAGTRLSVL.